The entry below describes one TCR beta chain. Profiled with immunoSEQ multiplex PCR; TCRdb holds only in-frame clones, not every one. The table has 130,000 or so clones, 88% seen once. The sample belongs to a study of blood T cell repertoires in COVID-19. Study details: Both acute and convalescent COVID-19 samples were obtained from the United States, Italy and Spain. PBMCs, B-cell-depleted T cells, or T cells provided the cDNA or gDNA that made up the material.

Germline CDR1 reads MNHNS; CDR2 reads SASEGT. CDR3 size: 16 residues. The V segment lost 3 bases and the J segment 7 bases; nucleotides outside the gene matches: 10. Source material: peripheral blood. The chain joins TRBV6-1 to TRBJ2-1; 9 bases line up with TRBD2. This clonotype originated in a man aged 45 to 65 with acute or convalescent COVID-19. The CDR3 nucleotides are TGTGCCAGCAGTGAGAGGGGCGGGAGGGCTAGTAATGAGCAGTTCTTC. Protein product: CASSERGGRASNEQFF.